Listed here are 21 T cell receptor beta chains from one sample, sequenced in a study of a mutant IDH1 vaccine in newly diagnosed glioma. Here immunoSEQ multiplex PCR was the method, and the copy in TCRdb shows in-frame clones only, minus some. The table records 25,000 to 35,000 clones, around 89% of them present only once. The time point here: week 11, during vaccination. Doses comprised 300 ug of mutant IDH1 20-mer peptide each, plus topical imiquimod. Antigens for these TCRs are unknown. Sample: PBMCs, taken from a glioma patient whose treatment included an IDH1 peptide vaccine. These receptors were taken from a man aged 18-30 years with glioma.

The CDR3 DNA reads TGTGCCAGCAGGCCAACGACAGGGGACACCGGGGAGCTGTTTTTT. Protein sequence: CASRPTTGDTGELFF. This chain uses TRBV6-6 with TRBJ2-2, with 8 bases aligning to TRBD1. The CDR3 is 15 amino acids. Trimming cost V 6 bases and J 3 bases; bases outside gene matches: 6. CDR1 MNHNY and CDR2 SVGAGI come from the germline V gene (reference sequence).

This chain uses TRBV4-2 with TRBJ1-5, with unresolved D. Germline V gives CDR1 LGHNA, CDR2 YNFKEQ. Between the trimmed V and J ends, which lost 1 base and 2 bases, there was a span of 9 bases. There are 15 residues in the CDR3. CDR3 sequence (DNA): TGTGCCAGCAGCCAAGGGTCCAGCGGCAATCAGCCCCAGCATTTT. This encodes CASSQGSSGNQPQHF.

The chain is built from TRBV2 and TRBJ1-4; TRBD1 agrees at 8 bases. The trim removed 6 bases at V and 7 bases at J, leaving 7 bases unmatched. The length of the CDR3 is 14 residues. The V gene's germline CDR1 is SNHLY and CDR2 FYNNEI. In nucleotides, the CDR3 is TGTGCCAGCAGGGAAACAGGGGGGAGTGAAAAACTGTTTTTT. It specifies CASRETGGSEKLFF.

The genes are TRBV19 and TRBJ1-2; D not certain. The CDR3 contains 10 residues. V lost 11 bases and J lost 4, with 8 bases in between. Germline V lookup: CDR1 LNHDA, CDR2 SQIVND (reference sequence). The CDR3 reads CAGHPYGYTF. The DNA for the CDR3 is TGTGCCGGCCATCCCTATGGCTACACCTTC.

J is TRBJ1-1 and V is TRBV5-6, with D possibly TRBD1 on 5 matching bases. Between the trimmed V and J ends, which lost 3 bases and 0 bases, there was a span of 21 bases. The CDR3 is 18 residues long. Germline lookup yields CDR1 SGHDT and CDR2 YYEEEE. The CDR3 DNA reads as TGTGCCAGCAGCTGGGACGGTCTAGTTCTTGACTTGAACACTGAAGCTTTCTTT. It translates to CASSWDGLVLDLNTEAFF.

This clone was counted a single time. At one of its ends the junction is not consistent with the germline gene, which may arise from a read error. The chain combines TRBV6-4 with TRBJ2-2; 9 bases are a match to TRBD1. Germline CDR1 is MRHNA and CDR2 is SNTAGT. The CDR3 has 14 amino acids. The CDR3 bases are TGTGCCAGCAGGGGGACAGGGAACGCCGGGGAGCTGTTTTTT. Translation: CASRGTGNAGELFF.

The chain combines TRBV28 with TRBJ1-5; the D is unclear. This CDR3 spans 18 amino acids. V gave up 2 bases and J gave up 0 bases, with 17 bases separating them. Germline V gene lookup returns CDR1 MDHEN and CDR2 SYDVKM. CDR3 nucleotides: TGTGCCAGCAGTTTAAAGGTCGGTGTACTCTATAGCAATCAGCCCCAGCATTTT. This gives the protein CASSLKVGVLYSNQPQHF.

This sequence joins TRBV30 and TRBJ1-1; perhaps TRBD1 as D (6 bases). The CDR3 consists of 13 residues. V shed 2 bases and J shed 5 bases, with 12 bases lying between them. Per the germline V gene, CDR1 is GTSNPN and CDR2 is SVGIG (reference sequence). The CDR3 bases are TGTGCCTGGAGTACAGGGCTGGGGACTGAAGCTTTCTTT. Amino acids: CAWSTGLGTEAFF. The entire variable domain, with the rest obtained from reference TRBV30 and TRBJ1-1, is as follows: SQTIHQWPATLVQPVGSPLSLECTVEGTSNPNLYWYRQAAGRGLQLLFYSVGIGQISSEVPQNLSASRPQDRQFILSSKKLLLSDSGFYLCAWSTGLGTEAFFGQGTRLTVV.

The chain employs TRBV6-4 and TRBJ1-5, with 7 bases fitting TRBD1. CDR1 and CDR2 from the germline V gene are MRHNA and SNTAGT. V was clipped by 3 bases and J by 6 bases; unmatched bases: 2. The CDR3 extends over 13 amino acids. The CDR3 region has the DNA TGTGCCAGCAGTGAGGCAGGGGGTCAGCCCCAGCATTTT. Protein: CASSEAGGQPQHF.

This clone was seen just once. The rearrangement uses TRBV7-2 and TRBJ1-4, with D perhaps TRBD1 (6 bases). V lost 5 bases, J lost 7 bases, and 14 bases lay in between. The CDR3 sequence is 14 residues long. CDR1 is SGHTA and CDR2 is FQGNSA in the germline V gene. The CDR3 reads CASSLQGRGEKLFF. DNA of the CDR3: TGTGCCAGCAGCCTACAGGGTCGAGGTGAAAAACTGTTTTTT.

This clone was detected only once. The chain employs TRBV5-5 and TRBJ1-5; TRBD1 aligns across 9 bases. Germline CDR1 is SGHKS and CDR2 is YYEKEE (reference sequence). The CDR3 covers 15 residues. The junction had 7 bases not matched to a gene; V was cut back by 2 bases and J by 7 bases. This CDR3 reads CASSFGQGISQPQHF. The CDR3 region has the DNA TGTGCCAGCAGCTTTGGACAGGGGATTAGCCAGCCCCAGCATTTT.

The chain uses TRBV4-3 and TRBJ1-2; D is unresolved. CDR1 is LGHNA and CDR2 is YSLEER in the germline V gene. Trimming pared 0 bases from V and 1 base from J, leaving 12 bases between. This CDR3 comprises 16 residues. DNA for the CDR3: TGCGCCAGCAGCCAAGATAGGACGGGCCTTAACTATGGCTACACCTTC. It codes for CASSQDRTGLNYGYTF.

The chain couples TRBV29-1 to TRBJ1-1; TRBD1 might be the D (5 bases). The CDR3 totals 13 residues. Deletions cut 4 bases from V and 4 bases from J, with 13 bases between. Germline values: CDR1 SQVTM, CDR2 ANQGSEA. The CDR3 loop is CSVGWGGGTEAFF. CDR3 bases: TGCAGCGTTGGTTGGGGGGGAGGCACTGAAGCTTTCTTT. Based on the CDR3 plus reference TRBV29-1 and TRBJ1-1, the full variable domain is SAVISQKPSRDICQRGTSLTIQCQVDSQVTMMFWYRQQPGQSLTLIATANQGSEATYESGFVIDKFPISRPNLTFSTLTVSNMSPEDSSIYLCSVGWGGGTEAFFGQGTRLTVV.

The rearrangement joins TRBV5-5 to TRBJ1-6; TRBD1 might be the D (6 bases). CDR1 and CDR2 (germline): SGHKS, YYEKEE (reference sequence). V was trimmed by 4 bases and J by 9 bases, leaving 14 bases between them. This CDR3 is built from 14 residues. CDR3 amino acids: CASSPPNRASPLHF. CDR3 bases: TGTGCCAGCAGCCCACCCAACAGGGCTTCACCCCTCCACTTT. The full variable domain, with the rest looked up from reference TRBV5-5 and TRBJ1-6, is DAGVTQSPTHLIKTRGQQVTLRCSPISGHKSVSWYQQVLGQGPQFIFQYYEKEERGRGNFPDRFSARQFPNYSSELNVNALLLGDSALYLCASSPPNRASPLHFGNGTRLTVT.

This clone was seen just once. J is TRBJ2-5 and V is TRBV13; TRBD2 matches at 7 bases. Per germline, CDR1 PRHDT and CDR2 FYEKMQ (reference sequence). The CDR3 consists of 16 residues. Trimming took 0 bases from V and 1 from J; bases not matched to a gene: 5. The CDR3: CASSLGLGTTQETQYF. In DNA, the CDR3 is TGTGCCAGCAGCTTAGGCCTCGGGACTACCCAAGAGACCCAGTACTTC.

This chain uses TRBV4-3 with TRBJ2-5, with 7 bases lining up with TRBD1. Trimming removed 0 bases from V and 5 bases from J; junction bases left unmatched: 6. This CDR3 is 15 amino acids long. CDR1 is LGHNA and CDR2 is YSLEER in the germline V gene. CDR3 nucleotides: TGCGCCAGCAGCCAAGAACACAGGGGTACGGAGACCCAGTACTTC. Protein sequence: CASSQEHRGTETQYF.

CDR3 in amino acids: CASSQDNWWDRGPADTQYF. The CDR3 DNA sequence: TGTGCCAGCAGCCAAGACAACTGGTGGGACAGGGGGCCTGCAGATACGCAGTATTTT. The rearrangement uses TRBV14 and TRBJ2-3, with 12 bases fitting TRBD1. J gave up 4 bases and V 0 bases, and 11 bases lay outside the gene matches. This CDR3 has 19 residues. From germline, CDR1 is SGHDN and CDR2 FVKESK.

This chain connects TRBV5-1 to TRBJ1-2; 7 nucleotides line up with TRBD1. V gave up 4 bases and J gave up 4 bases; unmatched junction bases: 7. The CDR3 has 14 amino acids. Germline loops: CDR1 SGHRS, CDR2 YFSETQ. CDR3 DNA: TGCGCCAGCAGCGCGACGACAGGGAGCTATGGCTACACCTTC. This translates into CASSATTGSYGYTF.

The gene calls are TRBV30 and TRBJ1-3; D is unresolved. V was pared by 5 bases and J by 6 bases, with 5 bases between. The CDR3 is made up of 10 amino acids. Germline V CDR1 and CDR2: GTSNPN, SVGIG (reference sequence). The CDR3 DNA is TGTGCCTGGGGGGAAAACACCATATATTTT. It codes for CAWGENTIYF.

This sequence joins TRBV10-3 and TRBJ2-2, with TRBD2 as a possible D gene (6 bases). Germline CDR1 is ENHRY and CDR2 is SYGVKD. The CDR3 has 14 amino acids. Trimming took off 8 bases at V and 4 bases at J, with 14 bases between the two ends. CDR3 nucleotide sequence: TGTGCCATCGCCCCTATGGGAGGCACCGGGGAGCTGTTTTTT. This sequence encodes CAIAPMGGTGELFF.

The chain employs TRBV5-1 and TRBJ1-1; weak D call: TRBD1 (6 bases). Per the germline V gene, CDR1 is SGHRS and CDR2 is YFSETQ. V lost 0 bases to trimming and J lost 0 bases, with 12 bases between them. The CDR3 length is 16 residues. DNA of the CDR3: TGCGCCAGCAGCTTGGAGGGACAAAACATGAACACTGAAGCTTTCTTT. As protein: CASSLEGQNMNTEAFF.